The 19 T cell receptor beta chains in this list originate from one sample, sequenced in a study of control samples from healthy donors and cancer patients. Sequencing was performed with immunoSEQ multiplex PCR; in TCRdb, only in-frame clones are kept and a portion is missing. This sample has fewer than 90,000 clones; under 90% occur once, and the top ten carry about 26%. Source material: blood. All receptors come from a man between 45 and 60 years old in good health.

J is TRBJ2-2 and V is TRBV24-1; the D is unclear. The CDR3 contains 14 residues. Germline V gene lookup returns CDR1 KGHDR and CDR2 SFDVKD. V was trimmed by 4 bases and J by 3 bases, leaving 8 bases between them. The CDR3 sequence: CATSEVHDTGELFF. The CDR3 DNA reads TGTGCCACCAGTGAAGTACACGACACCGGGGAGCTGTTTTTT.

V gene TRBV7-9 combines with J gene TRBJ1-5; D ambiguous. Germline lookup yields CDR1 SEHNR and CDR2 FQNEAQ (reference sequence). V lost 1 base and J lost 5, with 12 bases in between. This CDR3 contains 15 residues. This chain's CDR3 is CASSLEKEEDQPQHF. The DNA of the CDR3 is TGTGCCAGCAGCTTAGAGAAGGAGGAAGATCAGCCCCAGCATTTT.

This sequence joins TRBV4-3 and TRBJ2-7, with D maybe TRBD1 (5 bases). Germline V gives CDR1 LGHNA, CDR2 YSLEER. Trimming pared 0 bases from V and 0 bases from J, leaving 9 bases between. The CDR3 covers 15 residues. CDR3 protein: CASSQDMDNSYEQYF. The CDR3 DNA follows: TGCGCCAGCAGCCAAGATATGGACAACTCCTACGAGCAGTACTTC.

The J gene is TRBJ2-5, the V gene TRBV6-5, with D possibly TRBD2 on 6 matching bases. V was trimmed by 6 bases and J by 5 bases, leaving 19 bases between them. There are 15 residues in the CDR3. Germline V gene sequence: CDR1 MNHEY, CDR2 SVGAGI. CDR3 sequence: CASSDDRTMRETQYF. As DNA, the CDR3 is TGTGCCAGCAGCGACGATAGGACTATGAGGGAGACCCAGTACTTC.

This clone showed up just once. The rearrangement links TRBV27 to TRBJ2-3, with a weak D call TRBD1 (5 bases). The germline V and J ends were trimmed by 2 bases and 0 bases, with 18 bases remaining between them. Per the germline V gene, CDR1 is MNHEY and CDR2 is SMNVEV (reference sequence). CDR3 length: 18 residues. This CDR3 is CASSLRFRASTSTDTQYF. The DNA of the CDR3 is TGTGCCAGCAGTTTAAGGTTCAGGGCGTCGACTAGCACAGATACGCAGTATTTT.

The chain links TRBV7-3 to TRBJ2-1; tentative D call: TRBD2 (6 bases). The CDR3 length is 13 residues. Deletions cut 3 bases from V and 12 bases from J, with 15 bases between. Germline V gene data show CDR1 as SGHTA and CDR2 as FQGTGA. The CDR3 DNA is TGTGCCAGCAGCTTCACCGGTGACGGGGGGCAGTTCTTC. It specifies CASSFTGDGGQFF.

The V gene is TRBV6-5, the J gene TRBJ2-5; no definite D call. The CDR3 contains 13 residues. V was trimmed by 3 bases and J by 5 bases, leaving 10 bases between them. Looked up from germline, CDR1 is MNHEY and CDR2 is SVGAGI. This chain's CDR3 is CASSYTWPETQYF. In DNA form, the CDR3 reads TGTGCCAGCAGTTATACGTGGCCCGAGACCCAGTACTTC.

V and J are TRBV29-1 and TRBJ2-5; 7 bases are a match to TRBD1. Looked up from germline, CDR1 is SQVTM and CDR2 is ANQGSEA. Unmatched junction bases numbered 9, after V lost 3 bases and J lost 14 bases. The CDR3 has 11 amino acids. CDR3 residues: CSVEHPGQSYF. In nucleotides, the CDR3 is TGCAGCGTTGAGCATCCGGGACAGTCCTACTTC.

This chain connects TRBV14 to TRBJ1-5, with D possibly being TRBD1 (6 bases). Germline assignment: CDR1 SGHDN and CDR2 FVKESK. The V end lost 1 base, the J end lost 1 base, and 8 bases lay between the germline ends. The CDR3 runs 15 residues. In DNA form, the CDR3 reads TGTGCCAGCAGCCAAGGAGACAGGAGCAATCAGCCCCAGCATTTT. This translates into CASSQGDRSNQPQHF.

This chain joins TRBV18 and TRBJ2-3, with D possibly matching TRBD2 (7 bases). V was cut by 6 bases and J by 9 bases, with 22 bases left in between. Germline V gene data show CDR1 as KGHSH and CDR2 as LQKENI. This CDR3 region has 15 residues. Written as DNA, the CDR3 is TGTGCCAGCTCCGTGGCGGGGGCCGAGCTCGACACGCAGTATTTT. Amino acids: CASSVAGAELDTQYF.

This clone was seen only a few times. This rearrangement joins TRBV30 to TRBJ1-1; D is uncertain. The V end lost 3 bases, the J end lost 1 base, and 9 bases lay between the germline ends. Germline loops: CDR1 GTSNPN, CDR2 SVGIG (reference sequence). The CDR3 extends over 13 amino acids. CDR3 in amino acids: CAWSSAQNTEAFF. CDR3 sequence (DNA): TGTGCCTGGAGCTCCGCCCAGAACACTGAAGCTTTCTTT.

The rearrangement joins TRBV5-6 to TRBJ1-2; the D gene is possibly TRBD1 (6 bases). The CDR3 covers 15 residues. Germline V CDR1 and CDR2: SGHDT, YYEEEE. The V end lost 4 bases, the J end lost 0 bases, and 13 bases lay between the germline ends. Here the CDR3 reads CASSPNRATNYGYTF. CDR3 bases: TGTGCCAGCAGCCCGAACAGGGCTACTAACTATGGCTACACCTTC.

V gene TRBV5-1 combines with J gene TRBJ2-3; the D gene is possibly TRBD1 (5 bases). CDR1 and CDR2 (germline): SGHRS, YFSETQ. CDR3 length: 14 residues. The ends were cut back, 0 bases at V and 4 bases at J, with 9 bases in the middle. CDR3 sequence (DNA): TGCGCCAGCAGCTTGGGGGGCAGCGCAGATACGCAGTATTTT. It translates to CASSLGGSADTQYF.

The genes are TRBV9 and TRBJ2-4; D may correspond to TRBD1 or TRBD2 (5 bases each). V was shortened by 4 bases and J by 1 base, with 18 bases between the two germline ends. Germline V lookup: CDR1 SGDLS, CDR2 YYNGEE. The CDR3 contains 17 residues. As DNA, the CDR3 is TGTGCCAGCAGCTATCCTATGGGGGAGCAGGCCAAAAACATTCAGTACTTC. It specifies CASSYPMGEQAKNIQYF. Looking up the rest from reference TRBV9 and TRBJ2-4 gives the full variable domain: DSGVTQTPKHLITATGQRVTLRCSPRSGDLSVYWYQQSLDQGLQFLIQYYNGEERAKGNILERFSAQQFPDLHSELNLSSLELGDSALYFCASSYPMGEQAKNIQYFGAGTRLSVL.

The chain employs TRBV9 and TRBJ1-2; D not certain. Trimming pared 6 bases from V and 4 bases from J, leaving 16 bases between. Germline CDR1 reads SGDLS; CDR2 reads YYNGEE. CDR3 size: 14 residues. CDR3 in amino acids: CASTPERSLYGYTF. CDR3 DNA: TGTGCCAGCACCCCAGAGCGGTCACTCTATGGCTACACCTTC.

The genes are TRBV27 and TRBJ1-3; D possibly corresponds to TRBD1 (5 bases). This CDR3 is built from 19 residues. V lost 6 bases to trimming and J lost 2 bases, with 26 bases between them. Germline V gene data show CDR1 as MNHEY and CDR2 as SMNVEV (reference sequence). The CDR3 spells CASSPLTGATGYAGNTIYF. The CDR3 DNA reads TGTGCCAGCAGCCCACTAACCGGAGCTACAGGTTACGCTGGAAACACCATATATTTT.

The gene calls are TRBV19 and TRBJ2-5; D gene uncertain. V was clipped by 5 bases and J by 1 base, with 8 bases between them. Germline CDR1 reads LNHDA; CDR2 reads SQIVND (reference sequence). CDR3 length equals 13 residues. Here the CDR3 DNA reads TGTGCCAGTAGTCTGAATCGCCAAGAGACCCAGTACTTC. This sequence encodes CASSLNRQETQYF.

The V and J genes are TRBV20-1 and TRBJ2-3; a possible D gene is TRBD2 (7 bases). CDR1 and CDR2 (germline): DFQATT, SNEGSKA (reference sequence). This CDR3 comprises 13 residues. V gave up 5 bases and J gave up 6 bases, with 15 bases separating them. CDR3 sequence: CSARGGAVDTQYF. In DNA form, the CDR3 reads TGCAGTGCTCGTGGGGGGGCGGTGGATACGCAGTATTTT.

This sequence joins TRBV30 and TRBJ2-7; perhaps TRBD2 as D (6 bases). CDR1 and CDR2 from the germline V gene are GTSNPN and SVGIG (reference sequence). Between the trimmed V and J ends, which lost 4 bases and 5 bases, there was a span of 24 bases. The CDR3 extends over 16 amino acids. The CDR3 is CAWTHGAGRRRDEQYF. DNA for the CDR3: TGTGCCTGGACCCACGGGGCAGGGAGGAGGAGGGACGAGCAGTACTTC.